This T cell receptor (beta chain) was retrieved from a study of blood T cell repertoires in COVID-19. Study summary: T cells, B-cell-depleted T cells, or PBMCs supplied cDNA or gDNA.

V lost 6 bases, J lost 3 bases, and 14 bases stayed unmatched. The CDR3 spans 15 residues. In germline, CDR1 is SQVTM, CDR2 ANQGSEA. Original handling: The authors estimated nucleated cell counts from reference gene primer amplification. Sequencing used immunoSEQ multiplex PCR; TCRdb keeps in-frame clones, though not all of them. V and J calls plus clone size are reproduced from that table; the DNA served to infer D and trimming. The repertoire holds about 88,000 clones, with 85% to 95% as singletons. The sequencing input was peripheral blood. This clonotype originated in a man between 60 and 75 years old with acute or convalescent COVID-19. The gene calls are TRBV29-1 and TRBJ2-7, with 7 positions matching TRBD1. CDR3 bases: TGCAGCGTACTAAACCGACAGGGTAACCACTACGAGCAGTACTTC. It codes for CSVLNRQGNHYEQYF.